This paragraph covers one T cell receptor (beta chain) sequence. Its antigen is unknown. Base-call qualities are not available, and no considerably larger clone is one nucleotide away. TCRbeta CDR3 regions were amplified from genomic DNA using the immunoSEQ Assay, a bias-controlled multiplex PCR. The published analysis was carried out like this. The number of nucleated cells in each sample was estimated from the amplification of reference gene primers within the assay. To quantify the absolute abundance of each unique TCRbeta CDR3 rearrangement, sequence reads were collapsed and filtered. Productive Simpson clonality was computed per sample as the square root of Simpson's diversity index over productive rearrangements. TCRdb obtained this table from immuneACCESS and retained in-frame rearrangements with V and J assigned. These tables miss some clones; where compared with another copy, unresolved V genes account for less than half of the shortfall, and the remainder is unexplained. For V, J and clone size, that table is used; D and trimming come from the DNA. The sample table contains approximately 180,000 clones; only one count was recorded for approximately 85% of them. The top ten hold around 9.9% of the sample.

This sample is part of a study of blood T cell repertoires in COVID-19 (TCRdb year 2020). For the wider study: Collaborator samples came from the United States, Italy and Spain and covered acute and convalescent phases of COVID-19. The dataset comprised deeply sampled blood TCRbeta repertoires from subjects exposed to, actively infected with, or recovered from COVID-19. HLA class I and class II types, where available, came from metadata supplied by the sample provider rather than from assay-based typing. The samples were drawn from two sources: the first 160 participants of the ongoing ImmuneRACE study, and approximately 1,300 subjects contributed by 6 global collaborators. The material from the prospective study consisted of cDNA or gDNA derived from T cells, B-cell-depleted T cells, or PBMCs. Nearly every sample came with metadata listing a de-identified subject ID, COVID-19 status, age in years and sex. The repertoires were released in a freely available public database meant as a resource for research on the immune response to SARS-CoV-2. The paper as a whole reports these results and caveats: The amount of clinical and demographic metadata varied by source and participant and was provided uncurated.

Including cysteine and phenylalanine, the CDR3 has 15 amino acids. Left in the record is the CDR3 DNA by itself, 45 bases read in frame from the first base. V sheds 3 bases and J sheds 1 base, leaving 16 bases between their ends. Via the germline V gene, CDR1 is SQVTM and CDR2 ANQGSEA. Each collaborating institution followed its own protocols to collect whole blood in K2EDTA tubes. For TCRbeta analysis, collaborators shipped samples as frozen whole blood, isolated PBMCs, or DNA extracted from either of those sample types. The receptor was isolated from a human donor with active or convalescent COVID-19. The donor label of this sample is uncertain. This chain is built from TRBV29-1 and TRBJ2-7, with a weak D call of TRBD2 (6 bases match). Sequencing input: peripheral blood. The DNA reads TGCAGCGTTGATTCACCAGCGGGCCTTTCCTACGAGCAGTACTTC. It encodes CSVDSPAGLSYEQYF.